Shown below are 20 T cell receptor beta chains from a single sample sequenced in a study of shared clonotypes between healthy human individuals. The method was immunoSEQ multiplex PCR; TCRdb's version includes in-frame clones alone and lacks a portion of them. The repertoire holds 1.4 million or so clones, with approximately 98.5% as singletons. The sequenced sample was naive CD4+ T cells sorted from blood. Stated subset: CD45RA+ positively selected. These receptors all stem from a man aged 25-45 years in good health.

Comments on this clone: At the DNA level, this CDR3 is encoded by other sequences in the same sample as well. This chain connects TRBV5-1 to TRBJ2-1; a possible D gene is TRBD1 (5 bases). V dropped 0 bases and J dropped 7 bases, with 11 bases sitting between them. The CDR3 contains 14 residues. Per germline, CDR1 SGHRS and CDR2 YFSETQ. CDR3 amino acids: CASSLVQGPNEQFF. The CDR3 DNA sequence: TGCGCCAGCAGCTTGGTCCAGGGCCCTAATGAGCAGTTCTTC.

The chain couples TRBV10-3 to TRBJ2-5, with TRBD2 matching over 14 bases. Germline values: CDR1 ENHRY, CDR2 SYGVKD. The CDR3 loop spans 15 amino acids. Trimming removed 11 bases from V and 5 bases from J; junction bases left unmatched: 10. In nucleotides, the CDR3 is TGTGCCGTGAGCCCGGGACTAGCGGGAGAGGAGACCCAGTACTTC. Translated: CAVSPGLAGEETQYF.

The V gene is TRBV5-5, the J gene TRBJ2-2; D unresolved. Trimming took 0 bases from V and 3 from J, leaving 6 bases between them. Germline-derived CDR1 and CDR2 are SGHKS and YYEKEE (reference sequence). This CDR3 region has 14 residues. The CDR3 region has the DNA TGTGCCAGCAGCTTGGCTCTGGACACCGGGGAGCTGTTTTTT. Amino acid sequence: CASSLALDTGELFF.

With respect to this clone: This specimen includes other DNA sequences encoding the same CDR3. The chain has TRBV5-1 and TRBJ2-7; possibly TRBD1 or TRBD2 for D (6 bases each). Trimming left V 4 bases short and J 6 bases short, with 20 bases between. The germline V gene has CDR1 SGHRS and CDR2 YFSETQ. The CDR3 consists of 15 residues. The CDR3 coding sequence is TGCGCCAGCAGCCACGGGGGCAGGGGATTGTTCGAGCAGTACTTC. Translation gives CASSHGGRGLFEQYF.

The rearrangement uses TRBV2 and TRBJ1-2; possible D gene TRBD1, 6 bases. The CDR3 is made up of 15 amino acids. Germline V gives CDR1 SNHLY, CDR2 FYNNEI. V was shortened by 6 bases and J by 0 bases, with 14 bases between the two germline ends. CDR3 protein: CASRSRDTPNYGYTF. CDR3 bases: TGTGCCAGCAGGAGCCGGGACACCCCTAACTATGGCTACACCTTC.

This sequence joins TRBV28 and TRBJ2-7; tentative D call: TRBD2 (5 bases). V lost 5 bases and J lost 0, with 14 bases in between. Germline lookup yields CDR1 MDHEN and CDR2 SYDVKM. CDR3 length: 15 residues. CDR3 nucleotide sequence: TGTGCCAGCAGTACTGGCGGGTCCCGCTCCTACGAGCAGTACTTC. The encoded protein is CASSTGGSRSYEQYF.

The CDR3 DNA reads TGTGCAAGTCGACAAAGCGGGGGCTCCTACAATGAGCAGTTCTTC. Protein sequence: CASRQSGGSYNEQFF. The chain carries TRBV12-2 and TRBJ2-1; no check of the table's D call, TRBD2, against the DNA was made. TRBV12-2 is a pseudogene segment. There are 15 residues in the CDR3.

V gene TRBV10-2 combines with J gene TRBJ2-6, with 11 nucleotides matching TRBD1. J gave up 4 bases and V 11 bases, and 10 bases lay outside the gene matches. Per germline, CDR1 WSHSY and CDR2 SAAADI. The CDR3 is 16 residues long. The CDR3, as DNA: TGCGCCGCCCGCGGGGGACAGGGGGACGGGGCCAACGTCCTGACTTTC. Protein sequence: CAARGGQGDGANVLTF.

The gene calls are TRBV11-3 and TRBJ2-7; a possible D gene is TRBD2 (6 bases). Trimming stripped 5 bases from V and 2 bases from J, with 16 bases between. There are 15 residues in the CDR3. Germline CDR1 and CDR2: SGHNT and YENEEA. This CDR3 reads CASSTHSGTPYEQYF. The DNA of the CDR3 is TGTGCCAGCAGCACCCACTCCGGGACTCCCTACGAGCAGTACTTC. Filled out from reference TRBV11-3 and TRBJ2-7, the complete variable domain reads EAGVVQSPRYKIIEKKQPVAFWCNPISGHNTLYWYLQNLGQGPELLIRYENEEAVDDSQLPKDRFSAERLKGVDSTLKIQPAELGDSAVYLCASSTHSGTPYEQYFGPGTRLTVT.

The J gene is TRBJ2-3, the V gene TRBV7-9; 7 nucleotides agree with TRBD2. V trimming: 4 bases; J trimming: 5 bases; junction bases outside the gene matches: 12. Per the germline V gene, CDR1 is SEHNR and CDR2 is FQNEAQ (reference sequence). The CDR3 spans 16 residues. The CDR3 DNA reads as TGTGCCAGCAGCTCTCGGACTAGAGGGACTGTAGATACGCAGTATTTT. It translates to CASSSRTRGTVDTQYF. Combining the CDR3 with reference TRBV7-9 and TRBJ2-3 gives the whole variable domain DTGVSQNPRHKITKRGQNVTFRCDPISEHNRLYWYRQTLGQGPEFLTYFQNEAQLEKSRLLSDRFSAERPKGSFSTLEIQRTEQGDSAMYLCASSSRTRGTVDTQYFGPGTRLTVL.

This clone came up once. This rearrangement joins TRBV5-4 to TRBJ2-7; possible D gene TRBD1, 7 bases. V dropped 4 bases and J dropped 4 bases, with 18 bases sitting between them. Germline loops: CDR1 SGHNT, CDR2 YYREEE (reference sequence). The CDR3 consists of 15 residues. In DNA, the CDR3 is TGTGCCAGCAGCACGAGACAGGGAGGAAGGTACGAGCAGTACTTC. Amino acids: CASSTRQGGRYEQYF.

The V call is TRBV2, the J call TRBJ1-2; 8 positions match TRBD1. This CDR3 contains 13 residues. Germline assignment: CDR1 SNHLY and CDR2 FYNNEI. V was clipped by 6 bases and J by 3 bases; unmatched bases: 3. This CDR3 reads CASRQTGDYGYTF. CDR3 sequence (DNA): TGTGCCAGCAGGCAGACAGGGGACTATGGCTACACCTTC.

This clone has just one count. The genes are TRBV4-1 and TRBJ2-1; the match to TRBD2 covers 14 bases. J was trimmed by 8 bases and V by 4 bases; bases with no gene match: 7. There are 16 residues in the CDR3. Germline CDR1 reads MGHRA; CDR2 reads YSYEKL. The CDR3 is CASSRTGTSGSHEQFF. The CDR3 DNA follows: TGCGCCAGCAGCCGGACCGGGACTAGCGGGAGCCATGAGCAGTTCTTC.

The chain is built from TRBV5-4 and TRBJ1-1; 7 bases align to TRBD1. Germline V CDR1 and CDR2: SGHNT, YYREEE (reference sequence). The V gene end was trimmed by 4 bases and the J gene end by 1 base; junction bases not matched to a gene: 7. This CDR3 is 15 amino acids long. In DNA form, the CDR3 reads TGTGCCAGCAGCCTACCGGGACAGAGGAACACTGAAGCTTTCTTT. It encodes CASSLPGQRNTEAFF.

This clone was counted once. This chain joins TRBV5-5 and TRBJ2-7; 9 bases match TRBD2. V lost 3 bases to trimming and J lost 5 bases; unmatched junction nucleotides: 9. CDR1 SGHKS and CDR2 YYEKEE come from the germline V gene (reference sequence). This CDR3 is 15 amino acids long. CDR3 coding DNA: TGTGCCAGCAGCTCCCTTAGCGGGAGTGGGGACGAGCAGTACTTC. It encodes CASSSLSGSGDEQYF. Drawing the rest from reference TRBV5-5 and TRBJ2-7, the complete variable domain is DAGVTQSPTHLIKTRGQQVTLRCSPISGHKSVSWYQQVLGQGPQFIFQYYEKEERGRGNFPDRFSARQFPNYSSELNVNALLLGDSALYLCASSSLSGSGDEQYFGPGTRLTVT.

The DNA for the CDR3 is TGTGCCAGCACCCGGGCCACATACGAGCAGTACTTC. Translated, it gives CASTRATYEQYF. The chain is built from TRBV11-2 and TRBJ2-7; D not resolved. V was clipped by 7 bases and J by 4 bases, with 11 bases between them. CDR1 is SGHAT, CDR2 FQNNGV, per germline. This CDR3 contains 12 residues.

The chain is built from TRBV5-1 and TRBJ1-2, with TRBD1 as a possible D gene (5 bases). V was trimmed by 5 bases and J by 8 bases, leaving 16 bases between them. Looked up from germline, CDR1 is SGHRS and CDR2 is YFSETQ. The CDR3 is made up of 13 amino acids. The DNA for the CDR3 is TGCGCCAGCAGATGGGGGGAATCGAGCGGCTACACCTTC. Its protein product is CASRWGESSGYTF.

The chain employs TRBV6-5 and TRBJ1-2; no firm D call. V lost 0 bases and J lost 4, with 9 bases in between. There are 14 residues in the CDR3. Germline loops: CDR1 MNHEY, CDR2 SVGAGI. The CDR3 here is CASSYSNSGYGYTF. The CDR3 DNA reads TGTGCCAGCAGTTACTCAAACTCTGGCTATGGCTACACCTTC.

This chain links TRBV18 with TRBJ1-5; no clear D. V was cut by 3 bases and J by 6 bases, with 12 bases left in between. CDR1 and CDR2 (germline): KGHSH, LQKENI. The CDR3 is 14 residues long. The CDR3, as DNA: TGTGCCAGCTCACCGGGTTTACTGGGTCAGCCCCAGCATTTT. Translation: CASSPGLLGQPQHF.

The chain has TRBV5-3 and TRBJ2-7; D call uncertain. TRBV5-3 qualifies as an ORF whose function is uncertain. There are 9 residues in the CDR3. Trimming took off 7 bases at V and 4 bases at J, with 3 bases between the two ends. CDR3 sequence reads: CARAYEQYF. CDR3 in DNA: TGTGCCAGAGCTTACGAGCAGTACTTC.